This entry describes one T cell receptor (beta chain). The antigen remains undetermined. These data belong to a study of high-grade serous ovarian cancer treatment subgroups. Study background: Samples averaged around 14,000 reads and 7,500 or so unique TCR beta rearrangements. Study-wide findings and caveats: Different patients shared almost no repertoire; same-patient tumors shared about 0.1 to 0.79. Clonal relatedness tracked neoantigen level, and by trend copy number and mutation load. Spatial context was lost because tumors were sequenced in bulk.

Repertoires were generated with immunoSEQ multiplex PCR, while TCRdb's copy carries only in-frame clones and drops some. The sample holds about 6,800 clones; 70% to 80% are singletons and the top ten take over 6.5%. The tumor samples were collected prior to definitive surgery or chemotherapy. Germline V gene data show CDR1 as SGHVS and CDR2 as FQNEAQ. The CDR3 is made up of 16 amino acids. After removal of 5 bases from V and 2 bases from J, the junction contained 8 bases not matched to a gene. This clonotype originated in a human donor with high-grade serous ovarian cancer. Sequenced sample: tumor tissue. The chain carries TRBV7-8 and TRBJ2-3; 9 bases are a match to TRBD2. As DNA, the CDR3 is TGTGCCAGCAGCGCCCTGCCTAGCGGGAACACAGATACGCAGTATTTT. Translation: CASSALPSGNTDTQYF.